One and the same sample provided the 23 T cell receptor beta chains below, sequenced in a study of T cell responses to AZD1222 COVID-19 vaccine. Sequenced by immunoSEQ multiplex PCR; TCRdb stores in-frame clones only, minus some. The sample includes approximately 70,000 clones, about 80% of them seen just once. The sequencing used peripheral blood, collected 28 days after the second AZD1222 dose. The source is an adult who received the AZD1222 COVID-19 vaccine.

This clone was found a few times. This chain joins TRBV7-2 and TRBJ2-1, with TRBD2 identical over 8 bases. This CDR3 is built from 15 residues. Trimming cost V 6 bases and J 9 bases; bases outside gene matches: 13. Germline V gene lookup returns CDR1 SGHTA and CDR2 FQGNSA. In DNA form, the CDR3 reads TGTGCCAGCAGTCTTCTCGCGGGGGGAACGTTTGAGCAGTTCTTC. This encodes CASSLLAGGTFEQFF.

This chain links TRBV21-1 with TRBJ2-3. TRBV21-1 is a pseudogene locus. The CDR3 extends over 17 amino acids. CDR3 in amino acids: CASSKEFWGAPTDTQYF. The DNA for the CDR3 is TGTGCCAGCAGCAAAGAATTCTGGGGGGCGCCTACAGATACGCAGTATTTT.

The V call is TRBV11-3, the J call TRBJ1-2; the D is unclear. There are 11 residues in the CDR3. The germline V gene encodes CDR1 SGHNT and CDR2 YENEEA. Trimming left V 3 bases short and J 1 base short, with 0 bases between. The CDR3 sequence: CASSFNYGYTF. The CDR3 DNA reads TGTGCCAGCAGCTTTAACTATGGCTACACCTTC.

V and J are TRBV18 and TRBJ1-6, with TRBD1 matching over 7 bases. Germline CDR1 is KGHSH and CDR2 is LQKENI. The CDR3 length is 15 residues. J lost 6 bases, V lost 11 bases, and 13 bases had no gene match. The CDR3 region has the DNA TGTGCCTCACACCTTGAGGGGGCAGGTAATTCACCCCTCCACTTT. Its protein product is CASHLEGAGNSPLHF.

This clone occurred once. The chain combines TRBV6-6 with TRBJ1-4, with a weak D call TRBD1 (6 bases). The V gene's germline CDR1 is MNHNY and CDR2 SVGAGI (reference sequence). The length of the CDR3 is 16 residues. Trimming took 1 base from V and 2 from J, leaving 11 bases between them. CDR3 region: CASSYWWGQTNEKLFF. DNA of the CDR3: TGTGCCAGCAGTTACTGGTGGGGGCAGACTAATGAAAAACTGTTTTTT.

This clone was counted a few times. The chain links TRBV3-1 (or the pseudogene TRBV3-2) to TRBJ2-7; 8 bases are a match to TRBD2. The CDR3 has 11 amino acids. V was pared by 6 bases and J by 10 bases, with 5 bases of the junction left unmatched. CDR1 and CDR2 from the germline V gene are LGHDT and YNNKEL (reference sequence). CDR3 DNA: TGTGCCAGCAGTCGGGGGGGAGGACAGTACTTC. Translating gives CASSRGGGQYF.

This chain joins TRBV27 and TRBJ1-4; 8 positions match TRBD1. The V gene end was trimmed by 5 bases and the J gene end by 7 bases; junction bases not matched to a gene: 6. The length of the CDR3 is 14 residues. Per the germline V gene, CDR1 is MNHEY and CDR2 is SMNVEV (reference sequence). For the CDR3, the DNA is TGTGCCAGCAGTCAATCAGGGGGCTTTGAAAAACTGTTTTTT. This codes for CASSQSGGFEKLFF.

This sequence joins TRBV28 and TRBJ2-3, with D perhaps matching TRBD1 (5 bases). V was shortened by 7 bases and J by 2 bases, with 10 bases between the two germline ends. Germline lookup yields CDR1 MDHEN and CDR2 SYDVKM. The CDR3 contains 13 residues. The CDR3 sequence: CASTRQLTDTQYF. CDR3 nucleotide sequence: TGTGCCAGCACAAGACAGCTCACAGATACGCAGTATTTT.

The gene calls are TRBV6-1 and TRBJ2-3; D perhaps matches TRBD1 (5 bases). CDR3 length: 14 residues. Trimming left V 0 bases short and J 4 bases short, with 8 bases between. Germline values: CDR1 MNHNS, CDR2 SASEGT. The CDR3 coding sequence is TGTGCCAGCAGTGAAGCGCAGGGCCCAGATACGCAGTATTTT. Amino acids: CASSEAQGPDTQYF.

The V call is TRBV3-1 (or the pseudogene TRBV3-2), the J call TRBJ1-2; D not certain. This CDR3 spans 15 amino acids. Germline V gene sequence: CDR1 LGHDT, CDR2 YNNKEL (reference sequence). The V gene lost 2 bases and the J gene lost 0 bases, with 10 bases spanning the gap. CDR3 nucleotides: TGTGCCAGCAGCCAAAGGGAGACCCCTAACTATGGCTACACCTTC. Translated, it gives CASSQRETPNYGYTF.

This clone was found a few times. V gene TRBV2 combines with J gene TRBJ1-5; 7 bases match TRBD1. CDR3 length: 13 amino acids. Unmatched junction bases numbered 2, after V lost 5 bases and J lost 4 bases. CDR1 SNHLY and CDR2 FYNNEI come from the germline V gene. The CDR3 reads CASSYRGNQPQHF. In nucleotides, the CDR3 is TGTGCCAGCAGTTACAGGGGTAATCAGCCCCAGCATTTT.

The chain carries TRBV30 and TRBJ1-1; no firm D call. Germline V gene lookup returns CDR1 GTSNPN and CDR2 SVGIG (reference sequence). Trimming took 1 base from V and 4 from J, leaving 7 bases between them. This CDR3 region has 12 residues. The chain's CDR3 is CAWSGFSTEAFF. CDR3 DNA sequence: TGTGCCTGGAGTGGGTTCAGCACTGAAGCTTTCTTT.

This clone came up a few times. The genes are TRBV2 and TRBJ1-1; D is unresolved. Trimming stripped 3 bases from V and 4 bases from J, with 9 bases between. The CDR3 runs to 13 residues. Per the germline V gene, CDR1 is SNHLY and CDR2 is FYNNEI. CDR3 in amino acids: CASSDRGGTEAFF. The CDR3 DNA follows: TGTGCCAGCAGTGATAGAGGAGGCACTGAAGCTTTCTTT.

The chain is built from TRBV5-1 and TRBJ2-1, with 7 bases lining up with TRBD2. After removal of 7 bases from V and 1 base from J, the junction contained 14 bases not matched to a gene. This CDR3 is 17 amino acids long. CDR1 is SGHRS, CDR2 YFSETQ, per germline. The CDR3 protein is CASDWGGYIVSYNEQFF. The CDR3 DNA reads as TGCGCCAGCGACTGGGGGGGTTACATAGTATCCTACAATGAGCAGTTCTTC.

The chain employs TRBV6-1 and TRBJ1-2, with D perhaps TRBD1 (6 bases). V dropped 3 bases and J dropped 1 base, with 15 bases sitting between them. The length of the CDR3 is 16 residues. Germline assignment: CDR1 MNHNS and CDR2 SASEGT. The CDR3 protein is CASSETGTSLNYGYTF. The DNA of the CDR3 is TGTGCCAGCAGTGAGACCGGGACATCTCTTAACTATGGCTACACCTTC.

This clone was observed a handful of times. This chain connects TRBV4-1 to TRBJ1-3; D gene uncertain. V lost 0 bases to trimming and J lost 4 bases, with 13 bases between them. Germline assignment: CDR1 MGHRA and CDR2 YSYEKL. This CDR3 is built from 16 residues. The CDR3 reads CASSQDPGDLGNTIYF. In nucleotides, the CDR3 is TGCGCCAGCAGCCAAGATCCCGGGGATCTAGGAAACACCATATATTTT.

The J gene is TRBJ2-5, the V gene TRBV6-5, with a possible D match to TRBD2 (6 bases). This CDR3 contains 14 residues. Germline V gives CDR1 MNHEY, CDR2 SVGAGI. Trimming cost V 2 bases and J 4 bases, with 11 bases left between them. This CDR3 reads CASSYRDSRETQYF. CDR3 sequence (DNA): TGTGCCAGCAGTTACCGGGACTCCAGAGAGACCCAGTACTTC.

This sequence joins TRBV30 and TRBJ2-4; D remains ambiguous. Trimming stripped 5 bases from V and 12 bases from J, with 26 bases between. Germline CDR1 GTSNPN, CDR2 SVGIG (reference sequence). This CDR3 contains 15 residues. CDR3 in amino acids: CAWAPTGGLRAGQYF. CDR3 DNA sequence: TGTGCCTGGGCTCCCACCGGTGGCCTGCGAGCCGGTCAGTACTTC.

The CDR3 coding sequence is TGCGCCAGCCGCTATTCCGGACAGGGGACTATTTCCTATAATTCACCCCTCCACTTT. Protein product: CASRYSGQGTISYNSPLHF. J is TRBJ1-6 and V is TRBV5-1, with 9 bases matching TRBD1. The V segment lost 7 bases and the J segment 1 base; nucleotides outside the gene matches: 15. Germline assignment: CDR1 SGHRS and CDR2 YFSETQ. This CDR3 region has 19 residues. Full variable domain (outside the CDR3, taken from reference TRBV5-1 and TRBJ1-6): KAGVTQTPRYLIKTRGQQVTLSCSPISGHRSVSWYQQTPGQGLQFLFEYFSETQRNKGNFPGRFSGRQFSNSRSEMNVSTLELGDSALYLCASRYSGQGTISYNSPLHFGNGTRLTVT.

The DNA of the CDR3 is TGTGCCAGCAGCATTAGCGGGGTTCCAGATACGCAGTATTTT. It translates to CASSISGVPDTQYF. The V and J genes are TRBV7-9 and TRBJ2-3; TRBD2 aligns across 8 bases. V lost 5 bases, J lost 4 bases, and 5 bases stayed unmatched. Germline V gene data show CDR1 as SEHNR and CDR2 as FQNEAQ (reference sequence). This CDR3 has 14 amino acids. Full variable domain (rest looked up from reference TRBV7-9 and TRBJ2-3): DTGVSQNPRHKITKRGQNVTFRCDPISEHNRLYWYRQTLGQGPEFLTYFQNEAQLEKSRLLSDRFSAERPKGSFSTLEIQRTEQGDSAMYLCASSISGVPDTQYFGPGTRLTVL.

This clone occurred once. The chain carries TRBV7-2 and TRBJ2-7; possibly TRBD2 for D (6 bases). The CDR3 runs 14 residues. Deletions cut 2 bases from V and 0 bases from J, with 8 bases between. Germline V gives CDR1 SGHTA, CDR2 FQGNSA. CDR3 nucleotide sequence: TGTGCCAGCAGCTTATACGGGAGCTCCTACGAGCAGTACTTC. It is translated as CASSLYGSSYEQYF. Using reference TRBV7-2 and TRBJ2-7 for the parts outside the CDR3, the full variable domain is GAGVSQSPSNKVTEKGKDVELRCDPISGHTALYWYRQSLGQGLEFLIYFQGNSAPDKSGLPSDRFSAERTGGSVSTLTIQRTQQEDSAVYLCASSLYGSSYEQYFGPGTRLTVT.

This chain connects TRBV7-6 to TRBJ2-7, with 11 bases aligning to TRBD2. This CDR3 comprises 15 residues. Trimming at V came to 4 bases and at J to 2 bases, leaving 4 bases not matched to a gene. CDR1 and CDR2 from the germline V gene are SGHVS and FNYEAQ. The CDR3 nucleotides are TGTGCCAGCAGCTCCCTAGCGGGGGGAACCTACGAGCAGTACTTC. Amino acids: CASSSLAGGTYEQYF.

This clone was recorded a few times. The chain employs TRBV6-5 and TRBJ1-5; no reliable D call. The CDR3 runs to 13 residues. V lost 4 bases, J lost 3 bases, and 7 bases lay in between. From germline, CDR1 is MNHEY and CDR2 SVGAGI. The CDR3: CASSFTDNQPQHF. The CDR3 DNA reads as TGTGCCAGCAGTTTTACAGACAATCAGCCCCAGCATTTT.